The next 30 T cell receptor beta chains were all read from a single sample in a study of early T cells in non-severe SARS-CoV-2 infection. Via MiXCR, TCRdb re-called the 5' RACE reads, giving one row per CDR3 protein. The sample shows about 64,000 distinct CDR3 sequences, around 19% of them seen only once. The input for sequencing was whole blood, taken at baseline. The receptors come from an adult who was a healthcare worker with PCR-confirmed SARS-CoV-2 infection or an uninfected control (not recorded which).

The chain combines TRBV7-2 with TRBJ2-3, with a possible D match to TRBD1 (5 bases). With 8 bases removed from V and 1 base from J, the gap between germline ends came to 10 bases. The CDR3 is 13 residues long. The germline gives CDR1 SGHTA, CDR2 FQGNSA. CDR3 residues: CASETRGTDTQYF. The CDR3 region has the DNA TGTGCCAGCGAAACCAGGGGCACAGATACGCAGTATTTT.

This chain links TRBV29-1 with TRBJ2-3, with D perhaps assigned TRBD1 or TRBD2 (6 bases each). Germline CDR1 is SQVTM and CDR2 is ANQGSEA. This CDR3 has 15 residues. V lost 7 bases and J lost 3, with 20 bases in between. This CDR3 is CSAFVKQGGTDTQYF. CDR3 nucleotide sequence: TGCAGCGCCTTTGTCAAACAGGGAGGAACAGATACGCAGTATTTT.

This clonotype has just a few counts. This chain connects TRBV10-3 to TRBJ2-3, with D possibly being TRBD1 (7 bases). Trimming removed 6 bases at V and 1 base at J, with 14 bases between. CDR1 is ENHRY, CDR2 SYGVKD, per germline. The CDR3 runs to 15 residues. The CDR3 DNA reads TGTGCCATCAGGGCGGGGACAGCTGGCACAGATACGCAGTATTTT. The encoded protein is CAIRAGTAGTDTQYF.

V gene TRBV19 combines with J gene TRBJ2-2; possibly TRBD1 for D (5 bases). This CDR3 is built from 15 residues. Germline V lookup: CDR1 LNHDA, CDR2 SQIVND (reference sequence). Trimming shortened V by 6 bases and J by 6 bases, and 17 bases separated the two germline ends. CDR3 region: CASRPLEGAAGELFF. CDR3 in DNA: TGTGCCAGTAGGCCCCTAGAAGGGGCCGCCGGGGAGCTGTTTTTT.

The chain joins TRBV11-2 to TRBJ1-2, with TRBD1 matching 9 bases. CDR3 size: 16 residues. V lost 5 bases to trimming and J lost 12 bases; unmatched junction nucleotides: 19. Germline assignment: CDR1 SGHAT and CDR2 FQNNGV. The CDR3 spells CASSAPRIQGAGGHTF. The CDR3 region has the DNA TGTGCCAGCAGCGCCCCGCGAATACAGGGGGCAGGAGGCCACACCTTC.

V usage is TRBV10-3 and J usage is TRBJ2-4; TRBD1 aligns across 9 bases. Looked up from germline, CDR1 is ENHRY and CDR2 is SYGVKD. The CDR3 contains 16 residues. J lost 1 base, V lost 3 bases, and 4 bases had no gene match. CDR3 sequence reads: CAISDGQGFAKNIQYF. CDR3 in DNA: TGTGCCATCAGTGACGGACAGGGGTTCGCCAAAAACATTCAGTACTTC.

This chain connects TRBV5-1 to TRBJ2-7; D may be TRBD2 (6 bases). CDR1 and CDR2 (germline): SGHRS, YFSETQ. The CDR3 has 15 amino acids. V lost 0 bases and J lost 4, with 14 bases in between. CDR3 amino acids: CASSLAGGLFYEQYF. In DNA form, the CDR3 reads TGCGCCAGCAGCTTGGCTGGGGGGTTATTTTACGAGCAGTACTTC.

J is TRBJ2-3 and V is TRBV20-1; 7 nucleotides agree with TRBD2. Germline CDR1 DFQATT, CDR2 SNEGSKA (reference sequence). The CDR3 has 13 amino acids. Here the CDR3 reads CSEAAGVSDTQYF. The CDR3 nucleotides are TGCAGCGAAGCGGCGGGAGTGTCAGATACGCAGTATTTT.

This chain links TRBV28 with TRBJ2-7; 7 nucleotides line up with TRBD1. This CDR3 region has 17 residues. The germline V gene has CDR1 MDHEN and CDR2 SYDVKM. Unmatched junction bases numbered 11, after V lost 2 bases and J lost 1 base. This chain's CDR3 is CASSLEALGRGSYEQYF. The CDR3 DNA reads TGTGCCAGCAGTTTAGAGGCCCTCGGCAGGGGGTCCTACGAGCAGTACTTC.

The chain carries TRBV7-6 and TRBJ1-2; 8 bases fit TRBD1. The CDR3 has 16 residues. Germline-derived CDR1 and CDR2 are SGHVS and FNYEAQ. J was trimmed by 6 bases and V by 6 bases; bases with no gene match: 15. The CDR3 DNA sequence: TGTGCCAGCAGTACAGGGACAGGTCGAACTTCGCATGGCTACACCTTC. Its translation is CASSTGTGRTSHGYTF.

Many counts were recorded for this clonotype. V and J are TRBV6-1 and TRBJ2-3; 8 bases map to TRBD1. CDR1 is MNHNS and CDR2 is SASEGT in the germline V gene. V shed 7 bases, J shed 3 bases, and the junction held 12 bases outside the gene matches. The CDR3 is made up of 16 amino acids. This CDR3 is CASIKSGGAKTDTQYF. The CDR3 DNA reads TGTGCCAGCATTAAGTCAGGGGGCGCGAAAACAGATACGCAGTATTTT.

The rearrangement uses TRBV20-1 and TRBJ2-5; no clear D. Germline V CDR1 and CDR2: DFQATT, SNEGSKA (reference sequence). The CDR3 has 12 residues. V was shortened by 3 bases and J by 7 bases, with 12 bases between the two germline ends. The CDR3 nucleotides are TGCAGTGCTAGGGAGAGATTTGGGACCCAGTACTTC. Residues: CSARERFGTQYF.

V and J are TRBV7-2 and TRBJ1-1, with D uncertain. V lost 2 bases to trimming and J lost 2 bases, with 6 bases between them. The CDR3 has 13 residues. Germline V gives CDR1 SGHTA, CDR2 FQGNSA. The CDR3 sequence is CASSLIVNTEAFF. CDR3 sequence (DNA): TGTGCCAGCAGCTTAATTGTCAACACTGAAGCTTTCTTT.

V gene TRBV20-1 combines with J gene TRBJ2-1, with D uncertain. This CDR3 is 12 amino acids long. V was trimmed by 2 bases and J by 10 bases, leaving 12 bases between them. Germline V gene sequence: CDR1 DFQATT, CDR2 SNEGSKA (reference sequence). The CDR3 sequence: CSARTDVVEQFF. Written as DNA, the CDR3 is TGCAGTGCTAGAACGGACGTAGTAGAGCAGTTCTTC.

V gene TRBV7-2 combines with J gene TRBJ2-5; TRBD2 might be the D (5 bases). V shed 3 bases and J shed 5 bases, with 13 bases lying between them. The CDR3 consists of 14 residues. From germline, CDR1 is SGHTA and CDR2 FQGNSA. CDR3 region: CASSFFRGLETQYF. The CDR3 DNA is TGTGCCAGCAGCTTTTTTCGGGGTCTGGAGACCCAGTACTTC. Full variable domain (outside the CDR3, taken from reference TRBV7-2 and TRBJ2-5): GAGVSQSPSNKVTEKGKDVELRCDPISGHTALYWYRQSLGQGLEFLIYFQGNSAPDKSGLPSDRFSAERTGGSVSTLTIQRTQQEDSAVYLCASSFFRGLETQYFGPGTRLLVL.

V and J are TRBV7-6 and TRBJ2-1, with TRBD1 matching 7 bases. In germline, CDR1 is SGHVS, CDR2 FNYEAQ. The CDR3 is made up of 16 amino acids. The V and J ends lost 5 bases and 0 bases, in that order; junction bases with no gene match: 7. In nucleotides, the CDR3 is TGTGCCAGCAGCCAAGGGGGCCTAATCTCCTACAATGAGCAGTTCTTC. Amino acid sequence: CASSQGGLISYNEQFF. Based on the CDR3 plus reference TRBV7-6 and TRBJ2-1, the full variable domain is GAGVSQSPRYKVTKRGQDVALRCDPISGHVSLYWYRQALGQGPEFLTYFNYEAQQDKSGLPNDRFSAERPEGSISTLTIQRTEQRDSAMYRCASSQGGLISYNEQFFGPGTRLTVL.

V usage is TRBV12-3 or TRBV12-4 and J usage is TRBJ2-2; 7 bases line up with TRBD1. The CDR3 runs 15 residues. Unmatched junction bases numbered 3, after V lost 5 bases and J lost 0 bases. CDR3 residues: CASSRDRPNTGELFF. Written as DNA, the CDR3 is TGTGCCAGCAGTCGGGACAGACCGAACACCGGGGAGCTGTTTTTT.

This clonotype occurred a few times. The chain links TRBV2 to TRBJ2-5; either TRBD1 or TRBD2 may supply D (5 bases each). With 5 bases removed from V and 5 bases from J, the gap between germline ends came to 12 bases. CDR1 is SNHLY and CDR2 is FYNNEI in the germline V gene. There are 13 residues in the CDR3. The CDR3 DNA follows: TGTGCCAGCAGTACGATTTGGGGGGAGACCCAGTACTTC. This sequence encodes CASSTIWGETQYF.

The V gene is TRBV5-6, the J gene TRBJ2-5; 7 positions match TRBD1. From germline, CDR1 is SGHDT and CDR2 YYEEEE. V shed 4 bases, J shed 4 bases, and the junction held 4 bases outside the gene matches. There are 13 residues in the CDR3. CDR3 in DNA: TGTGCCAGCAGCGTGGCAGGGGGAGAGACCCAGTACTTC. As protein: CASSVAGGETQYF.

This clonotype was counted only a few times. This chain joins TRBV3-1 and TRBJ1-4; possible D gene TRBD1, 6 bases. This CDR3 is built from 16 residues. The V end lost 1 base, the J end lost 3 bases, and 12 bases lay between the germline ends. Germline-derived CDR1 and CDR2 are LGHDT and YNNKEL (reference sequence). The CDR3 coding sequence is TGTGCCAGCAGCCAAGGAACAGGGCTGGCTAATGAAAAACTGTTTTTT. Translating it yields CASSQGTGLANEKLFF.

This clonotype occurred a few times. The gene calls are TRBV20-1 and TRBJ1-2; possible D gene TRBD1, 5 bases. Germline V gene sequence: CDR1 DFQATT, CDR2 SNEGSKA (reference sequence). CDR3 size: 15 residues. V shed 2 bases and J shed 3 bases, with 16 bases lying between them. The CDR3 is CSARPGGQGDYGYTF. The CDR3 DNA reads TGCAGTGCTAGACCTGGTGGCCAGGGAGACTATGGCTACACCTTC.

This clonotype has ten or more counts. For the CDR3, the DNA is TGTGCCAGCAGTGAACTAGCGGGGGGGCGTGGTACGCAGTATTTT. Translation: CASSELAGGRGTQYF. The chain couples TRBV28 to TRBJ2-3; 13 nucleotides agree with TRBD2. The V gene's germline CDR1 is MDHEN and CDR2 SYDVKM. V was clipped by 5 bases and J by 8 bases; unmatched bases: 7. The CDR3 length is 15 residues.

This clonotype appeared a few times. This chain connects TRBV5-1 to TRBJ2-7; D uncertain. Germline V CDR1 and CDR2: SGHRS, YFSETQ. Trimming took off 3 bases at V and 0 bases at J, with 4 bases between the two ends. This CDR3 contains 12 residues. The CDR3 nucleotides are TGCGCCAGCAGCTCGAGCTCCTACGAGCAGTACTTC. Translating gives CASSSSSYEQYF.

This rearrangement joins TRBV24-1 to TRBJ2-1, with TRBD2 matching over 9 bases. J was trimmed by 3 bases and V by 1 base; bases with no gene match: 3. Germline assignment: CDR1 KGHDR and CDR2 SFDVKD. The CDR3 length is 16 residues. CDR3 residues: CATSDFERGDYNEQFF. The CDR3 nucleotides are TGTGCCACCAGTGATTTCGAGCGGGGGGACTACAATGAGCAGTTCTTC.

This clonotype was counted once. The rearrangement links TRBV10-2 to TRBJ2-7, with 10 positions matching TRBD1. CDR1 is WSHSY and CDR2 is SAAADI in the germline V gene. The J segment lost 4 bases and the V segment lost 6 bases, leaving 6 bases of the junction unmatched. This CDR3 has 14 residues. Here the CDR3 DNA reads TGCGCCAGCAGAAGGACAGGGGGTTTATACGAGCAGTACTTC. Protein product: CASRRTGGLYEQYF.

CDR3 DNA sequence: TGTGCCAGCAGCTTAGGTAGCGGGAGTAGCGAGCAGTACTTC. It yields the protein CASSLGSGSSEQYF. The chain combines TRBV7-2 with TRBJ2-7, with 9 bases aligning to TRBD2. This CDR3 comprises 14 residues. V was pared by 1 base and J by 6 bases, with 4 bases of the junction left unmatched. CDR1 SGHTA and CDR2 FQGNSA come from the germline V gene.

This clonotype has at least ten counts. CDR3: CASRRQGTQPQHF. CDR3 sequence (DNA): TGTGCCAGCAGGAGACAGGGTACTCAGCCCCAGCATTTT. The J gene is TRBJ1-5, the V gene TRBV5-8; 7 nucleotides agree with TRBD1. Germline V gives CDR1 SGHTS, CDR2 YDEGEE. The CDR3 spans 13 residues. The V segment lost 5 bases and the J segment 6 bases; nucleotides outside the gene matches: 5.

The chain recombines TRBV5-1 with TRBJ2-5; no clear D. The germline V gene encodes CDR1 SGHRS and CDR2 YFSETQ. Trimming left V 1 base short and J 5 bases short, with 12 bases between. There are 14 residues in the CDR3. The CDR3 reads CASSLYLGAETQYF. CDR3 nucleotides: TGCGCCAGCAGCTTGTATCTGGGCGCGGAGACCCAGTACTTC.

This clonotype was counted between two and nine times. This chain uses TRBV6-5 with TRBJ2-7, with 11 positions matching TRBD2. Germline V gene lookup returns CDR1 MNHEY and CDR2 SVGAGI. CDR3 length: 15 residues. The V segment lost 5 bases and the J segment 4 bases; nucleotides outside the gene matches: 7. The DNA for the CDR3 is TGTGCCAGCAGTCCGCCTAGCGGGGGGACTTACGAGCAGTACTTC. This sequence encodes CASSPPSGGTYEQYF.

This clonotype has only a few counts. This chain uses TRBV20-1 with TRBJ1-6; D gene unclear. The CDR3 is 10 residues long. The V end lost 3 bases, the J end lost 14 bases, and 8 bases lay between the germline ends. Germline V CDR1 and CDR2: DFQATT, SNEGSKA (reference sequence). CDR3 loop: CSASGRTLHF. The CDR3 DNA reads as TGCAGTGCTAGTGGGAGGACCCTCCACTTT.